This entry lists 14 T cell receptor beta chains sequenced from one sample in a study of response to subunit inactivated influenza vaccine. Each CDR3 protein is one row after TCRdb ran MiXCR on the RT-PCR reads. The sample lists a few hundred thousand distinct CDR3 sequences, roughly 9.7% seen once, with roughly 12% in the top ten. This specimen was PBMCs from blood, taken 45 days after vaccination. The receptor source for this set is a man aged 50 or older who received an inactivated influenza vaccine.

This chain joins TRBV11-2 and TRBJ2-1; the match to TRBD2 covers 9 bases. The CDR3 loop spans 15 amino acids. Germline CDR1 is SGHAT and CDR2 is FQNNGV. Trimming cost V 5 bases and J 9 bases; bases outside gene matches: 11. CDR3 in amino acids: CASSQGYLAGFEQFF. CDR3 sequence (DNA): TGTGCCAGCAGCCAGGGGTATCTAGCGGGGTTTGAGCAGTTCTTC.

V and J are TRBV7-2 and TRBJ2-1; 14 bases match TRBD2. The germline CDR1 and CDR2 sequences are SGHTA and FQGNSA. Trimming at V came to 4 bases and at J to 8 bases, leaving 7 bases not matched to a gene. This CDR3 has 16 amino acids. In DNA form, the CDR3 reads TGTGCCAGCAGCTCCCGACTAGCGGGAGGGCCCCATGAGCAGTTCTTC. It is translated as CASSSRLAGGPHEQFF.

This clonotype was seen only a few times. The chain links TRBV9 to TRBJ2-3; D perhaps matches TRBD2 (6 bases). The CDR3 length is 15 residues. Germline values: CDR1 SGDLS, CDR2 YYNGEE. With 1 base removed from V and 2 bases from J, the gap between germline ends came to 11 bases. The CDR3 DNA reads TGTGCCAGCAGCGTACTAGCGATATCCACAGATACGCAGTATTTT. Its translation is CASSVLAISTDTQYF. Together with reference TRBV9 and TRBJ2-3, the CDR3 gives the full variable domain: DSGVTQTPKHLITATGQRVTLRCSPRSGDLSVYWYQQSLDQGLQFLIQYYNGEERAKGNILERFSAQQFPDLHSELNLSSLELGDSALYFCASSVLAISTDTQYFGPGTRLTVL.

The chain links TRBV4-3 to TRBJ2-3; perhaps TRBD1 as D (7 bases). CDR3 length: 15 residues. Germline V gene data show CDR1 as LGHNA and CDR2 as YSLEER. Between the trimmed V and J ends, which lost 4 bases and 2 bases, there was a span of 13 bases. In DNA, the CDR3 is TGCGCCAGCAGCCTGGAGGGGGCACACACAGATACGCAGTATTTT. Translated: CASSLEGAHTDTQYF.

J is TRBJ2-4 and V is TRBV7-3, with TRBD2 matching over 10 bases. The germline V gene has CDR1 SGHTA and CDR2 FQGTGA. V shed 5 bases, J shed 3 bases, and the junction held 10 bases outside the gene matches. CDR3 length: 17 amino acids. The CDR3 region is CASSPSGRAFDKNIQYF. CDR3 sequence (DNA): TGTGCCAGCAGCCCAAGCGGGAGGGCCTTTGACAAAAACATTCAGTACTTC.

The V and J genes are TRBV20-1 and TRBJ2-1; D perhaps matches TRBD1 (5 bases). The CDR3 contains 10 residues. V lost 3 bases to trimming and J lost 10 bases, with 7 bases between them. Germline assignment: CDR1 DFQATT and CDR2 SNEGSKA (reference sequence). CDR3 nucleotide sequence: TGCAGTGCTAGTACAGGAGAGCAGTTCTTC. Translated: CSASTGEQFF.

DNA for the CDR3: TGTGCCAGCAGTCCGGGTGGACTTTCAAACGAGCAGTACTTC. Translation: CASSPGGLSNEQYF. The chain links TRBV6-2 or TRBV6-3 to TRBJ2-7, with D perhaps matching TRBD2 (5 bases). The germline V and J ends were trimmed by 5 bases and 5 bases, with 16 bases remaining between them. CDR1 MNHEY and CDR2 SVGEGT come from the germline V gene. The CDR3 totals 14 residues.

At least ten counts were recorded for this clonotype. The gene calls are TRBV6-1 and TRBJ2-1, with no clear D. The CDR3 length is 16 residues. V was trimmed by 3 bases and J by 0 bases, leaving 12 bases between them. Germline V CDR1 and CDR2: MNHNS, SASEGT. This chain's CDR3 is CASSDAAFSSYNEQFF. As DNA, the CDR3 is TGTGCCAGCAGTGATGCGGCATTCAGCTCCTACAATGAGCAGTTCTTC.

This clonotype was seen only a few times. This chain connects TRBV7-8 to TRBJ2-1; D is unresolved. Germline CDR1 and CDR2: SGHVS and FQNEAQ. The CDR3 contains 12 residues. The ends were cut back, 4 bases at V and 4 bases at J, with 5 bases in the middle. Here the CDR3 reads CASSSKYNEQFF. The CDR3 DNA is TGTGCCAGCAGCTCCAAGTACAATGAGCAGTTCTTC.

This chain uses TRBV29-1 with TRBJ2-7; 7 nucleotides align to TRBD1. The CDR3 has 17 amino acids. Per the germline V gene, CDR1 is SQVTM and CDR2 is ANQGSEA. Trimming took 1 base from V and 0 from J; bases not matched to a gene: 12. CDR3 in DNA: TGCAGCGTTGAAGGGTTTACCTGGGACAGCAGCTCCTACGAGCAGTACTTC. Translated: CSVEGFTWDSSSYEQYF.

This clonotype has only a few counts. The genes are TRBV12-3 or TRBV12-4 and TRBJ2-1; D may be TRBD2 (5 bases). This CDR3 is built from 13 residues. The V end was cut by 3 bases, the J end by 9 bases, with 12 bases between. CDR3 sequence: CASSFRLAPEQFF. The CDR3 nucleotides are TGTGCCAGCAGTTTCCGCCTAGCCCCTGAGCAGTTCTTC.

The sample holds a few counts of this clonotype. The CDR3 loop reads CASSEGANQPQHF. The CDR3 DNA reads TGTGCCAGCAGTGAGGGGGCCAATCAGCCCCAGCATTTT. The gene calls are TRBV6-1 and TRBJ1-5; maybe TRBD1 (6 bases). The CDR3 covers 13 residues. V was cut by 3 bases and J by 3 bases, with 6 bases left in between. CDR1 is MNHNS, CDR2 SASEGT, per germline.

The chain recombines TRBV4-2 with TRBJ2-3; TRBD2 aligns across 10 bases. Germline trimming cut 1 base from V and 1 base from J; bases unmatched to any gene: 2. In germline, CDR1 is LGHNA, CDR2 YNFKEQ. CDR3 length equals 16 residues. For the CDR3, the DNA is TGTGCCAGCAGCCAAGCTAGCGGGAGCCGCACAGATACGCAGTATTTT. Its translation is CASSQASGSRTDTQYF.

V gene TRBV4-3 combines with J gene TRBJ2-2, with D hard to call. Germline loops: CDR1 LGHNA, CDR2 YSLEER. Trimming stripped 4 bases from V and 7 bases from J, with 10 bases between. There are 13 residues in the CDR3. CDR3: CASSRLRGGELFF. The CDR3, as DNA: TGCGCCAGCAGCCGGCTGAGAGGCGGGGAGCTGTTTTTT.